The entry below describes one TCR beta chain. Its target antigen remains unknown. Qualities for individual bases were not recorded, and no much larger clone is one base off. The collaborating institutions used their own protocols to collect whole blood in K2EDTA tubes. For TCRbeta analysis, collaborators shipped samples in one of three forms: frozen whole blood, isolated PBMCs, or DNA extracted from either of those sample types. The data are from a study of blood T cell repertoires in COVID-19 (dated by TCRdb to about 2020). Describing the broader study: Samples from collaborators originated in the United States, Italy and Spain and spanned both the acute and convalescent phases of COVID-19. The material from the prospective study consisted of cDNA or gDNA derived from T cells, B-cell-depleted T cells, or PBMCs. Subjects who had been exposed to COVID-19, were actively infected with it, or had recovered from it provided the deeply sampled blood TCRbeta repertoires that made up the dataset. The repertoires were made available in a free public database intended to serve as a resource for research on the immune response to SARS-CoV-2. Samples came from the ongoing ImmuneRACE study (first 160 participants) plus 1,254 subjects from 6 global collaborators. The sample metadata nearly always contained a de-identified subject ID, COVID-19 status, age in years and sex. Where available, HLA class I and class II types were taken from metadata supplied by the sample provider and were not determined by assay-based typing.

V ends up 3 bases short and J 2 bases short, with an unmatched junction base count of 6. From the germline V gene, CDR1 is MNHNS and CDR2 is SASEGT. The CDR3 holds 15 amino acids from the cysteine to the phenylalanine. Of the read, only the CDR3 DNA is kept; its 45 bases are in frame from base 1. Study-wide conclusions, independent of this receptor: The quantity of clinical and demographic metadata differed by source and by participant and was supplied without curation.

TCRbeta CDR3 regions were amplified from genomic DNA using the immunoSEQ Assay, a bias-controlled multiplex PCR. Regarding the original processing steps: The number of nucleated cells in each sample was estimated by amplification of reference gene primers within the assay. To quantify the absolute abundance of each unique TCRbeta CDR3 rearrangement, sequence reads were collapsed and filtered. For each sample, productive Simpson clonality was calculated as the square root of Simpson's diversity index over productive rearrangements. Sourced from immuneACCESS, this table was stored by TCRdb with only in-frame sequences that have V and J called. A share of the clones is absent; for the studies checked, an unresolved V gene accounts for under half, and the remainder has no known explanation. V and J calls and clone size are copied from that table; D and trimming were computed from the DNA. This sample is represented by tens of thousands of clones; about 84% of them were singletons. About 12% of the sample is taken by the ten largest.

The TCR comes from a human donor in a cohort sampled during active COVID-19. The rearranged chain carries TRBV6-1 and TRBJ1-1, with 7 bases matching TRBD1. Sequencing input: peripheral blood. The base sequence is TGTGCCAGCAGTGACGTGGGACAGATCAACACTGAAGCTTTCTTT. Its protein product is CASSDVGQINTEAFF.